This T cell receptor beta chain was profiled in a study of CD8 T cells in Susac syndrome. Reverse transcription of about 0.45 to 1 ug RNA was carried out with random hexamers. A multiplex approach, immunoSEQ multiplex PCR, amplified TCR beta CDR3 across 54 Vbeta and 13 Jbeta. TCRdb processed the immunoSEQ multiplex PCR reads anew with MiXCR; each CDR3 protein has one entry. The profile shows about 300,000 distinct CDR3 sequences, approximately 85% of them singletons. In blood CD8+ and CD4+ T cells, TCR beta underwent sequencing. The multiple sclerosis controls were treatment-naive patients, and their relapsing-remitting disease was stable or active. V lost 1 base and J 2 bases, leaving 14 bases between the germline ends. Looked up from germline, CDR1 is MNHEY and CDR2 is SMNVEV (reference sequence). The CDR3 consists of 16 residues.

Material for sequencing was CD8+ T cells from PBMCs. The chain links TRBV27 to TRBJ1-1; D gene ambiguous. The TCR was taken from a human donor with multiple sclerosis. CDR3 amino acids: CASSLYYGERNTEAFF. The CDR3 DNA sequence: TGTGCCAGCAGTTTATATTACGGGGAAAGAAACACTGAAGCTTTCTTT.